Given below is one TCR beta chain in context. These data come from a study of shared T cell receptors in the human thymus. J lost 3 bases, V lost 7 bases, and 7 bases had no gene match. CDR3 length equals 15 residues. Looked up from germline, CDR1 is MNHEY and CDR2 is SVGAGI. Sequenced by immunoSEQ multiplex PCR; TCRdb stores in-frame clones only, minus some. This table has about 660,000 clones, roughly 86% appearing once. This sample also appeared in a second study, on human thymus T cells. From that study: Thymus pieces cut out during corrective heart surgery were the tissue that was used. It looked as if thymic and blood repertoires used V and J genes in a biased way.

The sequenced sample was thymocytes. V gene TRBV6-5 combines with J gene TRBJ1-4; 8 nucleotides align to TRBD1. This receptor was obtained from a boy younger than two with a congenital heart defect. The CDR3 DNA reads TGTGCCAGCACCAAAGACAGGGGACCTAATGAAAAACTGTTTTTT. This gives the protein CASTKDRGPNEKLFF.